Following are 28 T cell receptor beta chains from one sample sequenced in a study of T-cell reconstitution after alpha-beta-depleted transplantation in children. Unique molecular identifiers were incorporated when the TCRbeta library was constructed. TCRdb independently ran MiXCR on the PCR reads; one entry per CDR3 protein. This sample carries around 230,000 distinct CDR3 sequences, under 20% of them seen once, and the ten largest clones take around 44%. The sample was PBMCs, mostly from graft donor cells, taken 360 days after TCRalphabeta/CD19-depleted stem cell transplant. The receptors were gathered from a male patient aged 2-15 years who had a stem cell transplant for acute lymphoblastic leukemia, so the T cells may come from the graft donor.

V usage is TRBV7-9 and J usage is TRBJ2-4, with a possible D match to TRBD2 (5 bases). This CDR3 spans 12 amino acids. Trimming took 10 bases from V and 9 from J, leaving 16 bases between them. CDR1 and CDR2 (germline): SEHNR, FQNEAQ (reference sequence). CDR3 nucleotides: TGTGCCACCAAGCTTGAGGGAAGCATTCAGTACTTC. Residues: CATKLEGSIQYF. The full variable domain, in which reference TRBV7-9 and TRBJ2-4 provide the parts outside the CDR3, is DTGVSQNPRHKITKRGQNVTFRCDPISEHNRLYWYRQTLGQGPEFLTYFQNEAQLEKSRLLSDRFSAERPKGSFSTLEIQRTEQGDSAMYLCATKLEGSIQYFGAGTRLSVL.

This chain joins TRBV29-1 and TRBJ1-1; D is perhaps TRBD1 (6 bases). Trimming cost V 6 bases and J 4 bases, with 12 bases left between them. This CDR3 comprises 12 residues. The germline CDR1 and CDR2 sequences are SQVTM and ANQGSEA. In DNA form, the CDR3 reads TGCAGCGTCTTCGCAGGGGTCACTGAAGCTTTCTTT. It is translated as CSVFAGVTEAFF.

This chain joins TRBV30 and TRBJ2-1; D gene unclear. From germline, CDR1 is GTSNPN and CDR2 SVGIG (reference sequence). This CDR3 spans 13 amino acids. With 0 bases removed from V and 2 bases from J, the gap between germline ends came to 5 bases. CDR3 region: CAWSVSAYNEQFF. The CDR3 DNA reads TGTGCCTGGAGTGTAAGTGCCTACAATGAGCAGTTCTTC.

This clonotype has more than one count but fewer than ten. This chain joins TRBV18 and TRBJ2-1; a weak D match, TRBD1 (6 bases). Germline CDR1 KGHSH, CDR2 LQKENI. V lost 4 bases, J lost 4 bases, and 17 bases lay in between. The CDR3 runs to 16 residues. The CDR3 region has the DNA TGTGCCAGCTCACTCTATCCAGGGGAGCGTTACAATGAGCAGTTCTTC. This codes for CASSLYPGERYNEQFF.

The CDR3 is CAWRFRGTGLGGGANVLTF. The CDR3, as DNA: TGTGCCTGGAGGTTCAGGGGGACAGGGCTCGGAGGTGGGGCCAACGTCCTGACTTTC. The chain combines TRBV30 with TRBJ2-6, with TRBD1 identical over 9 bases. V lost 3 bases to trimming and J lost 3 bases; unmatched junction nucleotides: 15. The CDR3 extends over 19 amino acids. Germline V CDR1 and CDR2: GTSNPN, SVGIG (reference sequence).

The chain combines TRBV18 with TRBJ2-1, with 7 bases that match TRBD1. Germline CDR1 reads KGHSH; CDR2 reads LQKENI. CDR3 length equals 15 residues. V shed 3 bases and J 7 bases; nucleotides not matched to a gene: 9. The CDR3 coding sequence is TGTGCCAGCTCACCGGGGAATAGGGGGCAGAATGAGCAGTTCTTC. It specifies CASSPGNRGQNEQFF.

This clonotype turned up a few times. CDR3 nucleotide sequence: TGTGCCAGCAGCTTAGCTGGGACAGAGAATGGCAATCAGCCCCAGCATTTT. It encodes CASSLAGTENGNQPQHF. This sequence joins TRBV7-9 and TRBJ1-5; 7 bases align to TRBD1. The trim removed 0 bases at V and 2 bases at J, leaving 7 bases unmatched. Germline CDR1 SEHNR, CDR2 FQNEAQ (reference sequence). The length of the CDR3 is 17 residues.

The gene calls are TRBV2 and TRBJ2-1; D is unresolved. V lost 7 bases to trimming and J lost 9 bases, with 19 bases between them. Germline CDR1 SNHLY, CDR2 FYNNEI. The CDR3 is 14 amino acids. The CDR3 loop is CASTMESVMGEQFF. Written as DNA, the CDR3 is TGTGCCAGCACTATGGAATCTGTGATGGGTGAGCAGTTCTTC.

This clonotype turned up a few times. The chain employs TRBV11-2 and TRBJ2-7; D is unclear. CDR3 length: 13 amino acids. V shed 0 bases and J shed 7 bases, with 10 bases lying between them. CDR1 and CDR2 (germline): SGHAT, FQNNGV. The chain's CDR3 is CASSLEPSGEQYF. Here the CDR3 DNA reads TGTGCCAGCAGCTTAGAACCGTCGGGTGAGCAGTACTTC.

This clonotype was seen a few times. This chain joins TRBV7-8 and TRBJ1-2, with 10 bases lining up with TRBD1. V trimming: 1 base; J trimming: 6 bases; junction bases outside the gene matches: 8. Germline lookup yields CDR1 SGHVS and CDR2 FQNEAQ. The CDR3 length is 16 residues. For the CDR3, the DNA is TGTGCCAGCAGCTTAGTCCTGGGGGACAGGGGCAATGGCTACACCTTC. Encoded protein: CASSLVLGDRGNGYTF. Full variable domain (rest looked up from reference TRBV7-8 and TRBJ1-2): GAGVSQSPRYKVAKRGQDVALRCDPISGHVSLFWYQQALGQGPEFLTYFQNEAQLDKSGLPSDRFFAERPEGSVSTLKIQRTQQEDSAVYLCASSLVLGDRGNGYTFGSGTRLTVV.

The chain couples TRBV24-1 to TRBJ2-5; TRBD1 matches 11 bases. V trimming: 4 bases; J trimming: 1 base; junction bases outside the gene matches: 7. Germline CDR1 is KGHDR and CDR2 is SFDVKD. CDR3 length equals 17 residues. The CDR3 here is CATSDYTGTGGQETQYF. CDR3 sequence (DNA): TGTGCCACCAGTGACTATACCGGGACAGGGGGCCAAGAGACCCAGTACTTC.

The chain uses TRBV14 and TRBJ1-1; 7 bases map to TRBD1. CDR1 and CDR2 from the germline V gene are SGHDN and FVKESK. The CDR3 extends over 15 amino acids. The ends lost 0 bases at V and 0 bases at J; junction bases unmatched: 1. This CDR3 is CASSQEQGMNTEAFF. DNA of the CDR3: TGTGCCAGCAGCCAAGAACAGGGGATGAACACTGAAGCTTTCTTT.

The chain uses TRBV4-3 and TRBJ2-3; 15 bases align to TRBD2. CDR3 length equals 19 residues. The germline gives CDR1 LGHNA, CDR2 YSLEER. V shed 0 bases, J shed 2 bases, and the junction held 6 bases outside the gene matches. CDR3 coding DNA: TGCGCCAGCAGCCAAGAGCCCGGGACTAGCGGGGGGTACACAGATACGCAGTATTTT. Translation: CASSQEPGTSGGYTDTQYF.

The chain carries TRBV30 and TRBJ2-7; D is unclear. CDR1 and CDR2 from the germline V gene are GTSNPN and SVGIG (reference sequence). This CDR3 has 14 residues. The V gene lost 0 bases and the J gene lost 6 bases, with 15 bases spanning the gap. The DNA for the CDR3 is TGTGCCTGGAGTGTACAAGGGTTGGTATCCGAGCAGTACTTC. It codes for CAWSVQGLVSEQYF.

The chain joins TRBV18 to TRBJ2-3; D gene ambiguous. Deletions cut 0 bases from V and 2 bases from J, with 9 bases between. CDR3 size: 15 residues. Germline V CDR1 and CDR2: KGHSH, LQKENI. This chain's CDR3 is CASSPPERVTDTQYF. The CDR3, as DNA: TGTGCCAGCTCACCACCGGAACGTGTCACAGATACGCAGTATTTT.

This clonotype was counted between two and nine times. This sequence joins TRBV10-3 and TRBJ1-5; maybe TRBD1 (5 bases). The germline V gene encodes CDR1 ENHRY and CDR2 SYGVKD. CDR3 length: 12 residues. Between the trimmed V and J ends, which lost 10 bases and 3 bases, there was a span of 10 bases. CDR3 DNA sequence: TGTGCCACAGGGAATGACAATCAGCCCCAGCATTTT. This codes for CATGNDNQPQHF.

This clonotype has more than one count but fewer than ten. The DNA of the CDR3 is TGTGCCAGCAGCGAGACCAACAGGGGTAGAGCTCCTGGGTCGTACGAGCAGTACTTC. This gives the protein CASSETNRGRAPGSYEQYF. V and J are TRBV13 and TRBJ2-7; 7 nucleotides align to TRBD1. The CDR3 totals 19 residues. After removal of 5 bases from V and 4 bases from J, the junction contained 23 bases not matched to a gene. Germline CDR1 PRHDT, CDR2 FYEKMQ (reference sequence).

CDR3 region: CASCHSPYEQYF. CDR3 nucleotide sequence: TGTGCCAGCTGCCACAGTCCCTACGAGCAGTACTTC. This rearrangement joins TRBV12-3 or TRBV12-4 to TRBJ2-7; D unresolved. Between the trimmed V and J ends, which lost 8 bases and 2 bases, there was a span of 10 bases. This CDR3 spans 12 amino acids.

CDR3 amino acids: CASSKQGSGNTIYF. In DNA, the CDR3 is TGTGCCAGCAGTAAACAGGGCTCTGGAAACACCATATATTTT. The chain uses TRBV6-1 and TRBJ1-3; D might be TRBD1 (6 bases). Trimming removed 5 bases at V and 0 bases at J, with 8 bases between. This CDR3 comprises 14 residues. The V gene's germline CDR1 is MNHNS and CDR2 SASEGT.

This rearrangement joins TRBV29-1 to TRBJ1-2; 8 nucleotides match TRBD1. V lost 3 bases and J lost 7; bases outside the gene matches: 7. This CDR3 region has 13 residues. Germline V gene sequence: CDR1 SQVTM, CDR2 ANQGSEA. CDR3 amino acids: CSVDPQGARGYTF. The CDR3 DNA reads TGCAGCGTTGACCCTCAGGGGGCGCGTGGCTACACCTTC. The variable domain in full, completed from reference TRBV29-1 and TRBJ1-2, reads SAVISQKPSRDICQRGTSLTIQCQVDSQVTMMFWYRQQPGQSLTLIATANQGSEATYESGFVIDKFPISRPNLTFSTLTVSNMSPEDSSIYLCSVDPQGARGYTFGSGTRLTVV.

The chain employs TRBV27 and TRBJ1-1, with a weak D call TRBD1 (5 bases). The V and J ends lost 5 bases and 1 base respectively, with 14 bases between them. The CDR3 extends over 15 amino acids. CDR1 and CDR2 (germline): MNHEY, SMNVEV (reference sequence). CDR3 region: CASSPRGGENTEAFF. CDR3 DNA: TGTGCCAGCAGTCCCCGGGGAGGGGAGAACACTGAAGCTTTCTTT.

In its sample, this clonotype was seen a few times. This chain connects TRBV7-8 to TRBJ2-3; no firm D call. V was trimmed by 0 bases and J by 4 bases, leaving 11 bases between them. This CDR3 has 15 amino acids. Per the germline V gene, CDR1 is SGHVS and CDR2 is FQNEAQ. CDR3 sequence reads: CASSLARFGPDTQYF. The DNA of the CDR3 is TGTGCCAGCAGCTTAGCCAGGTTCGGGCCAGATACGCAGTATTTT.

The chain is built from TRBV4-2 and TRBJ2-1, with TRBD2 identical over 9 bases. Germline trimming cut 5 bases from V and 4 bases from J; bases unmatched to any gene: 12. Per the germline V gene, CDR1 is LGHNA and CDR2 is YNFKEQ. The CDR3 has 17 amino acids. DNA for the CDR3: TGTGCCAGCAGCTCCCAGCTGGTTAGCGGGGGATACAATGAGCAGTTCTTC. Its translation: CASSSQLVSGGYNEQFF.

This clonotype has more than one count but fewer than ten. V and J are TRBV7-9 and TRBJ2-7; 10 bases are shared with TRBD1. Germline assignment: CDR1 SEHNR and CDR2 FQNEAQ (reference sequence). The length of the CDR3 is 14 residues. The V and J ends lost 4 bases and 4 bases, in that order; junction bases with no gene match: 4. The CDR3: CASSSRDRGYEQYF. DNA for the CDR3: TGTGCCAGCAGCTCCCGGGACAGGGGTTACGAGCAGTACTTC.

The J gene is TRBJ1-2, the V gene TRBV20-1; 8 bases are shared with TRBD1. The CDR3 runs 16 residues. Losses at the gene ends were 6 bases for V and 0 bases for J; bases not matched to a gene: 12. The germline V gene has CDR1 DFQATT and CDR2 SNEGSKA (reference sequence). DNA for the CDR3: TGCAGTGCAGGCAGGGGGCTACCCCCAGCTAACTATGGCTACACCTTC. Translation: CSAGRGLPPANYGYTF.

This clonotype has only a few counts. V is TRBV9 and J is TRBJ2-1, with TRBD2 identical over 9 bases. The ends lost 0 bases at V and 2 bases at J; junction bases unmatched: 3. Germline V CDR1 and CDR2: SGDLS, YYNGEE. The CDR3 has 16 residues. The CDR3 reads CASSVEGGGAYNEQFF. CDR3 coding DNA: TGTGCCAGCAGCGTAGAAGGCGGGGGGGCCTACAATGAGCAGTTCTTC.

The chain combines TRBV10-2 with TRBJ2-2, with TRBD2 as a possible D gene (6 bases). CDR3 length: 14 amino acids. V shed 2 bases and J shed 5 bases, with 9 bases lying between them. CDR1 and CDR2 from the germline V gene are WSHSY and SAAADI. The CDR3 spells CASSEAGPTGELFF. For the CDR3, the DNA is TGCGCCAGCAGTGAGGCGGGGCCAACCGGGGAGCTGTTTTTT.

This clonotype was counted a few times. This chain uses TRBV10-3 with TRBJ2-5, with D unclear. Germline CDR1 ENHRY, CDR2 SYGVKD. The CDR3 totals 15 residues. Trimming shortened V by 0 bases and J by 2 bases, and 10 bases separated the two germline ends. The CDR3, as DNA: TGTGCCATCAGTGAGTCGACGGGTGGGCAAGAGACCCAGTACTTC. This codes for CAISESTGGQETQYF.